The 4 T cell receptor beta chains below come from one sample, sequenced in a study of T cell clonotyping in hematopoietic cell transplantation. TCRdb's table, derived via immunoSEQ multiplex PCR, lists solely in-frame clones and lacks some. This sample has 29,000 or so clones, with more than 85% found just once. Material: PBMCs, obtained 100 days after allogeneic stem cell transplant. These receptors all stem from a female patient aged 45-65 years who had an allogeneic stem cell transplant from a related donor, so the T cells may come from the graft donor. Some clones in this sample may be carry-over from other donors' samples.

The rearrangement joins TRBV5-6 to TRBJ1-6, with 7 bases matching TRBD1. This CDR3 is 15 amino acids long. Germline lookup yields CDR1 SGHDT and CDR2 YYEEEE. With V trimmed by 3 bases and J by 7 bases, 7 bases remained unmatched. The CDR3 sequence: CASSSDRAKNSPLHF. The CDR3 coding sequence is TGTGCCAGCAGCTCAGACAGGGCGAAGAATTCACCCCTCCACTTT.

The chain links TRBV2 to TRBJ1-5; no definite D call. CDR1 and CDR2 (germline): SNHLY, FYNNEI. The CDR3 spans 13 residues. Trimming removed 1 base at V and 7 bases at J, with 8 bases between. The CDR3 loop is CASSEGAGQPQHF. The DNA of the CDR3 is TGTGCCAGCAGTGAAGGTGCCGGCCAGCCCCAGCATTTT.

V gene TRBV7-9 combines with J gene TRBJ1-1, with TRBD1 identical over 11 bases. The germline gives CDR1 SEHNR, CDR2 FQNEAQ (reference sequence). With 4 bases clipped from V and 4 bases from J, the junction kept 2 bases outside the gene matches. The CDR3 runs 14 residues. CDR3 in amino acids: CASSWGTGGTEAFF. The CDR3 DNA reads as TGTGCCAGCAGCTGGGGGACAGGGGGCACTGAAGCTTTCTTT.

This CDR3 reads CASSLRDRTNTGELFF. CDR3 DNA: TGTGCCAGCAGCTTAAGAGACAGGACAAACACCGGGGAGCTGTTTTTT. The genes are TRBV7-9 and TRBJ2-2, with D possibly matching TRBD1 (6 bases). Trimming left V 2 bases short and J 2 bases short, with 12 bases between. Germline lookup yields CDR1 SEHNR and CDR2 FQNEAQ (reference sequence). The CDR3 is 16 amino acids.